What follows is one TCR beta chain and its context. The antigen is unknown. The entry originates in a study of cytomegalovirus exposure and HLA in healthy donors. Overall study results and limits: In vitro checks showed that a few CMV-associated chains really do target CMV antigens. TCR beta chains numbering about 160 were designated cytomegalovirus-associated.

Germline values: CDR1 SGDLS, CDR2 YYNGEE. The J segment lost 3 bases and the V segment lost 0 bases, leaving 7 bases of the junction unmatched. CDR3 size: 16 residues. The PCR made use of 60 Vbeta and 13 Jbeta primers. The repertoire was sequenced with immunoSEQ multiplex PCR; TCRdb's copy has only in-frame clones and lacks some. Among about 160,000 clones, around 85% were seen once, and the ten largest hold roughly 4.2%. Participants comprised healthy donors of bone marrow. This chain links TRBV9 with TRBJ2-5; 8 bases agree with TRBD2. This TCR was recovered from a man between 40 and 49 years old in good health and CMV-seronegative. Sequencing input: PBMCs. CDR3: CASSVVAGGSEETQYF. In DNA form, the CDR3 reads TGTGCCAGCAGCGTAGTTGCGGGGGGATCCGAAGAGACCCAGTACTTC.